These T cell receptor beta chains were read from a single sample in a study of shared clonotypes between healthy human individuals. Sequencing used immunoSEQ multiplex PCR; TCRdb keeps in-frame clones, though not all of them. The sample holds under 2,000,000 clones; over 85% are singletons and the top ten take 1% to 1.5%. The sequencing sample was made of naive CD8+ T cells sorted from blood. Source of these receptors: a man younger than 35 in good health. CDR3s include the opening cysteine and the closing phenylalanine or tryptophan. A D gene is named only where the DNA matches it firmly. Expanded clones get a size class; other rows say once, few or many, or leave the size out.

j_gene: TRBJ2-7
len: 13
abundance: .
v_gene: TRBV5-1
d_gene: TRBD2
CDR3nt: TGCGCCAGCTCTAGCGGGTCGTCCTACGAGCAGTACTTC
CDR3aa: CASSSGSSYEQYF

j_gene: TRBJ1-4
len: 14
abundance: .
v_gene: TRBV10-2
d_gene: .
CDR3nt: TGCGCCAGCAGCTCTAGTGCAACTAATGAAAAACTGTTTTTT
CDR3aa: CASSSSATNEKLFF

j_gene: TRBJ1-3
len: 17
abundance: once
v_gene: TRBV13
d_gene: TRBD1
CDR3nt: TGTGCCAGCAGACAGGACAGGGGTAGGGTTTCTGGAAACACCATATATTTT
CDR3aa: CASRQDRGRVSGNTIYF

j_gene: TRBJ2-7
len: 14
abundance: .
v_gene: TRBV5-6
d_gene: .
CDR3nt: TGTGCCAGCAGCACGTATACAGGGATGGGCGAGCAGTACTTC
CDR3aa: CASSTYTGMGEQYF

j_gene: TRBJ2-1
len: 14
abundance: once
v_gene: TRBV6-5
d_gene: TRBD2
CDR3nt: TGTGCCAGCAGTTGGGGGACTAGCGTCAATGAGCAGTTCTTC
CDR3aa: CASSWGTSVNEQFF

j_gene: TRBJ1-2
len: 16
abundance: .
v_gene: TRBV13
d_gene: .
CDR3nt: TGTGCCAGCAGCTCACTGGTCGAACAGGGCGGGTATGGCTACACCTTC
CDR3aa: CASSSLVEQGGYGYTF

j_gene: TRBJ1-2
len: 13
abundance: .
v_gene: TRBV28
d_gene: TRBD1
CDR3nt: TGTGCCGGCCGGGCCACAGGGGATCATGGCTACACCTTC
CDR3aa: CAGRATGDHGYTF

j_gene: TRBJ1-2
len: 14
abundance: .
v_gene: TRBV6-5
d_gene: .
CDR3nt: TGTGCCAGCAGTTTGACAGAAATTGGGAATGGCTACACCTTC
CDR3aa: CASSLTEIGNGYTF

j_gene: TRBJ2-7
len: 14
abundance: .
v_gene: TRBV9
d_gene: .
CDR3nt: TGTGCCAGCAGCGCTGGGGGGAGCTCCTACGAGCAGTACTTC
CDR3aa: CASSAGGSSYEQYF

j_gene: TRBJ1-1
len: 14
abundance: .
v_gene: TRBV7-9
d_gene: .
CDR3nt: TGTGCCAGCAGCTCAGTAGCAGCCGATTTAGGGGCTTTCTTT
CDR3aa: CASSSVAADLGAFF

j_gene: TRBJ1-5
len: 15
abundance: few
v_gene: TRBV4-1
d_gene: TRBD1
CDR3nt: TGCGCCAGCAGCCCGTCAGGGGGCGTTAATCAGCCCCAGCATTTT
CDR3aa: CASSPSGGVNQPQHF

j_gene: TRBJ2-2
len: 14
abundance: few
v_gene: TRBV7-9
d_gene: .
CDR3nt: TGTGCCAGCACCACACGGTGGGCCACCGGGGAGCTGTTTTTT
CDR3aa: CASTTRWATGELFF

j_gene: TRBJ2-3
len: 16
abundance: .
v_gene: TRBV27
d_gene: TRBD2
CDR3nt: TGTGCCAGCAGTTTCCTAGCGGGGGGACCCACAGATACGCAGTATTTT
CDR3aa: CASSFLAGGPTDTQYF

j_gene: TRBJ2-7
len: 14
abundance: .
v_gene: TRBV7-6
d_gene: .
CDR3nt: TGTGCCAGCAGCTCGGACGGGAGCTCCTACGAGCAGTACTTC
CDR3aa: CASSSDGSSYEQYF

j_gene: TRBJ2-5
len: 15
abundance: .
v_gene: TRBV7-9
d_gene: TRBD1
CDR3nt: TGTGCCAGCAGCCCACCCCGACAGGGCCAAGAGACCCAGTACTTC
CDR3aa: CASSPPRQGQETQYF

j_gene: TRBJ1-4
len: 13
abundance: .
v_gene: TRBV5-1
d_gene: .
CDR3nt: TGCGCCAGCAGCTTGGTAGGGGATGAAAAACTGTTTTTT
CDR3aa: CASSLVGDEKLFF

j_gene: TRBJ2-1
len: 15
abundance: .
v_gene: TRBV4-1
d_gene: .
CDR3nt: TGCGCCAGCAGCCAAGAGGGGGCGCCCTACAATGAGCAGTTCTTC
CDR3aa: CASSQEGAPYNEQFF

j_gene: TRBJ2-7
len: 15
abundance: .
v_gene: TRBV7-8
d_gene: TRBD2
CDR3nt: TGTGCCAGCAGCTCGACTAGCGGGGGTTCCTACGAGCAGTACTTC
CDR3aa: CASSSTSGGSYEQYF

j_gene: TRBJ2-4
len: 14
abundance: .
v_gene: TRBV25-1
d_gene: TRBD2
CDR3nt: TGTGCCAGCAGTGAGGGGAGGGTTGAAAACATTCAGTACTTC
CDR3aa: CASSEGRVENIQYF

j_gene: TRBJ2-7
len: 14
abundance: .
v_gene: TRBV27
d_gene: .
CDR3nt: TGTGCCAGCAGTGCCGGGACCGGTTCCTACGAGCAGTACTTC
CDR3aa: CASSAGTGSYEQYF

j_gene: TRBJ2-5
len: 12
abundance: .
v_gene: TRBV7-9
d_gene: TRBD2
CDR3nt: TGTGCCAGCCGGGGGGAAGCGGAGACCCAGTACTTC
CDR3aa: CASRGEAETQYF

j_gene: TRBJ2-7
len: 11
abundance: .
v_gene: TRBV6-5
d_gene: .
CDR3nt: TGTGCCAGCAGTGTCGAGGGCGAGCAGTACTTC
CDR3aa: CASSVEGEQYF

j_gene: TRBJ2-2
len: 12
abundance: .
v_gene: TRBV29-1
d_gene: .
CDR3nt: TGCAGCGTTGGCGAACAGGGCGGGGAGCTGTTTTTT
CDR3aa: CSVGEQGGELFF